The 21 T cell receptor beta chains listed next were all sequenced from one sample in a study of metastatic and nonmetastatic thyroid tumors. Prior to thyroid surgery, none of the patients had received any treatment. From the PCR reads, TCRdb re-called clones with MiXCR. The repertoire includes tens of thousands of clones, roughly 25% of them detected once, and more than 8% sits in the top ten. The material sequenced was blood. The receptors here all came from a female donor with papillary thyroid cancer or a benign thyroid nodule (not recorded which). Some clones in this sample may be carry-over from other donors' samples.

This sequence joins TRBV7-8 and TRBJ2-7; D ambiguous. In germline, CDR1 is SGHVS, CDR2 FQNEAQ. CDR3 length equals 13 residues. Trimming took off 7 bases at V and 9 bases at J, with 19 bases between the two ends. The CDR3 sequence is CASNPTGNHVQYF. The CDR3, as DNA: TGTGCCAGCAACCCGACTGGGAACCACGTGCAGTACTTC.

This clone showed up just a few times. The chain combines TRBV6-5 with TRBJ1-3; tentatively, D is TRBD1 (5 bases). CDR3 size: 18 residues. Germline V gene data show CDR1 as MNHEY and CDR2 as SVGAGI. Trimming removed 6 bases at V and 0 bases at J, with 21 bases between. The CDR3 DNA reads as TGTGCCAGCAGCCGAAAAGGACCTATGGGGGTCTCTGGAAACACCATATATTTT. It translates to CASSRKGPMGVSGNTIYF.

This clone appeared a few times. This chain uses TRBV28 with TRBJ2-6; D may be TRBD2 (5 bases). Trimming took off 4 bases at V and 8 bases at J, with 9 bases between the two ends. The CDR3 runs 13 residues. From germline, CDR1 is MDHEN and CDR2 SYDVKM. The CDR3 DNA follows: TGTGCCAGCAGTTCATCGGGGTCCAACGTCCTGACTTTC. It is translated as CASSSSGSNVLTF.

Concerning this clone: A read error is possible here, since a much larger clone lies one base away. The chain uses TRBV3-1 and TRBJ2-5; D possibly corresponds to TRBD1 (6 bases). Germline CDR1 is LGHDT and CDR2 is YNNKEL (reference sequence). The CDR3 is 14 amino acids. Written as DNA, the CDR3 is TGTGCCAGCATCCAAGTACAGGGTTCGGAGACCCAGTACTTC. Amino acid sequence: CASIQVQGSETQYF.

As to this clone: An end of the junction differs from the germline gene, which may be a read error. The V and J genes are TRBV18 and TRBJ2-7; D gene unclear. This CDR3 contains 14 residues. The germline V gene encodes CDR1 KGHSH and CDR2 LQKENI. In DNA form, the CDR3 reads TGTGCCGCCGCGACTTGCGCGAGCTCCTCCGAGCAGGACTTC. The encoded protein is CAAATCASSSEQDF.

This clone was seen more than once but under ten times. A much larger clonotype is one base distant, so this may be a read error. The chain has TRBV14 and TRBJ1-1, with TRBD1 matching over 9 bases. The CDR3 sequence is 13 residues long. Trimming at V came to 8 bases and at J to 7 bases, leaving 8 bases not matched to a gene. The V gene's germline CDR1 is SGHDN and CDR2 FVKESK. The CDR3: CASGRGDRDEAFF. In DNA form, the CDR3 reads TGTGCCAGCGGCCGAGGGGACAGGGATGAAGCTTTCTTT. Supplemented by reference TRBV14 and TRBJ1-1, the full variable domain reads EAGVTQFPSHSVIEKGQTVTLRCDPISGHDNLYWYRRVMGKEIKFLLHFVKESKQDESGMPNNRFLAERTGGTYSTLKVQPAELEDSGVYFCASGRGDRDEAFFGQGTRLTVV.

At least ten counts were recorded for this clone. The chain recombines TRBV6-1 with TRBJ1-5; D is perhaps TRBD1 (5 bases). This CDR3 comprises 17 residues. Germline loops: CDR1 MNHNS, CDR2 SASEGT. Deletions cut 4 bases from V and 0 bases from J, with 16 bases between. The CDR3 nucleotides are TGTGCCAGCAGTGTCAAACAGGTGGGGGTTAGCAATCAGCCCCAGCATTTT. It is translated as CASSVKQVGVSNQPQHF.

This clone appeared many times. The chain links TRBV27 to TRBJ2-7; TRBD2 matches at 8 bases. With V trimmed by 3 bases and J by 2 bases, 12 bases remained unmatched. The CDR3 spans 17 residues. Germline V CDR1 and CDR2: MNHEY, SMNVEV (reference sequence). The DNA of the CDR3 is TGTGCCAGCAGTTTTTCATCCACCGGGACTAGTCCCTACGAGCAGTACTTC. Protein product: CASSFSSTGTSPYEQYF.

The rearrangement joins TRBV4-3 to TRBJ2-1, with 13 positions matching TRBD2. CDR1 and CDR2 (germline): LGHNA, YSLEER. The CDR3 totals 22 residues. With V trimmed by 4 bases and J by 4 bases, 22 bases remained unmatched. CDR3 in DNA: TGCGCCAGCAGCCGGCTTCCAACTAGCGGGAGGGCCGGGTCAAAGGGTTACAATGAGCAGTTCTTC. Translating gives CASSRLPTSGRAGSKGYNEQFF.

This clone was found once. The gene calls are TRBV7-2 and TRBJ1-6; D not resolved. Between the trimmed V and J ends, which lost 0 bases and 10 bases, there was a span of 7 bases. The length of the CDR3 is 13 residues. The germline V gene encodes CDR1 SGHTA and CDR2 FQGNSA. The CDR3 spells CASSLAVASPLHF. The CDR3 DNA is TGTGCCAGCAGCTTAGCGGTGGCCTCACCCCTCCACTTT.

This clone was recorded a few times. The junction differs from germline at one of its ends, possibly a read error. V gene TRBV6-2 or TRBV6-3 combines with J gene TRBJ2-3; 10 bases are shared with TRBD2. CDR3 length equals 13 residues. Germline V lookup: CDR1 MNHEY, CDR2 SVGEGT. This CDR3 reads CATGLAVTYTQYF. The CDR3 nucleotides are TGTGCCACCGGACTAGCGGTCACATATACGCAGTATTTT.

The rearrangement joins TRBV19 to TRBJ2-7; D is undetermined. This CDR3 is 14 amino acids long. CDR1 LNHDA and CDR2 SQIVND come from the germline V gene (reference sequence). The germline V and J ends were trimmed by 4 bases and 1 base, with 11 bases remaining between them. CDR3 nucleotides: TGTGCCAGTAGTACCCCCGCGACTTCCTACGAGCAGTACTTC. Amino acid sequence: CASSTPATSYEQYF. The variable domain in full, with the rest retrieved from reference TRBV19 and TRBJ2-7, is DGGITQSPKYLFRKEGQNVTLSCEQNLNHDAMYWYRQDPGQGLRLIYYSQIVNDFQKGDIAEGYSVSREKKESFPLTVTSAQKNPTAFYLCASSTPATSYEQYFGPGTRLTVT.

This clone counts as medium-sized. CDR3 DNA: TGTGCCAGCAGTGACGGGCAGGAAAACTCACCCCTCCACTTT. Amino acid sequence: CASSDGQENSPLHF. The rearrangement joins TRBV6-4 to TRBJ1-6; D is uncertain. The germline V and J ends were trimmed by 2 bases and 10 bases, with 12 bases remaining between them. From germline, CDR1 is MRHNA and CDR2 SNTAGT. The CDR3 is 14 residues long.

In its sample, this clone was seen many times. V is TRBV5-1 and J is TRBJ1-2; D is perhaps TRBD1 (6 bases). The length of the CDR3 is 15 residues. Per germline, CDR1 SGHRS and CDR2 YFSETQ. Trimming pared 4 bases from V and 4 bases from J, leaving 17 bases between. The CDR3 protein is CASSDLDSHVYGYTF. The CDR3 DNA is TGCGCCAGCAGCGACCTGGACAGTCACGTCTATGGCTACACCTTC.

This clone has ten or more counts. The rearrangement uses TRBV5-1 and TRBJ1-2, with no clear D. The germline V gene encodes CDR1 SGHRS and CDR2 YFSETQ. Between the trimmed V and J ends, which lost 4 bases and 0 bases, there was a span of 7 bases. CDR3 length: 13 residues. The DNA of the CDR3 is TGCGCCAGCAGCCCCGGGTCTAACTATGGCTACACCTTC. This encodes CASSPGSNYGYTF.

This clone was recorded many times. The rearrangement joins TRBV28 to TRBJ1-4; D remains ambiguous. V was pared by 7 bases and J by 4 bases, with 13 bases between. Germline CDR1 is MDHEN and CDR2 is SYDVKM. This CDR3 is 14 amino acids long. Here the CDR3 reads CASIPDGDNEKLFF. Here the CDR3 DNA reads TGTGCCAGCATCCCGGACGGAGATAATGAAAAACTGTTTTTT.

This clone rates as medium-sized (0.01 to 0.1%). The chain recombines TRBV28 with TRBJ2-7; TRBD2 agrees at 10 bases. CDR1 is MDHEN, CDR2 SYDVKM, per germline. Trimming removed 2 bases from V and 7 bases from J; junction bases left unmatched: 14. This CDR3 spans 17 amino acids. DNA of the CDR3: TGTGCCAGCAGTTTAGTAGGAGGCCTAGCGGGAGTTAAAGAGCAGTACTTC. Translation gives CASSLVGGLAGVKEQYF.

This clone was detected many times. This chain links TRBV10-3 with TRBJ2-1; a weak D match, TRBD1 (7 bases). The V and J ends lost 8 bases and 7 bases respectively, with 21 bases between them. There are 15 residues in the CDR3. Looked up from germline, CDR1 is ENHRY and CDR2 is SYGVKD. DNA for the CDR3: TGTGCCATCGGGGACTCGGGACAGAGAGAGAATGAGCAGTTCTTC. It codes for CAIGDSGQRENEQFF.

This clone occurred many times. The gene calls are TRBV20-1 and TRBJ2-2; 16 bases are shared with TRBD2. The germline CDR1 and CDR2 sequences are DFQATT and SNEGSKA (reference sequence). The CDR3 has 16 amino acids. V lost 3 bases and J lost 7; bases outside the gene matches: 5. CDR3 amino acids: CSARGTSGRAFGELFF. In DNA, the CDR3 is TGCAGTGCTAGGGGGACTAGCGGGAGGGCTTTCGGGGAGCTGTTTTTT.

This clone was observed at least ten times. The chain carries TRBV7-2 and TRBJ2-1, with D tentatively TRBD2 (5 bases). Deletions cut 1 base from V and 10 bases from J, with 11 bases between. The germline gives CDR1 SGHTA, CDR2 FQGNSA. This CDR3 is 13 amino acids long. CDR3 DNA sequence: TGTGCCAGCAGCTTAGGGGAGTCATGGGAGCAGTTCTTC. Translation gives CASSLGESWEQFF.

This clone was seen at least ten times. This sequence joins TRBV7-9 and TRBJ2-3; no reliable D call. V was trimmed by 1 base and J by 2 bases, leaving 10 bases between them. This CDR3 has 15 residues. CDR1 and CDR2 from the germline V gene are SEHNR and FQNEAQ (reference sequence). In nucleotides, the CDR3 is TGTGCCAGCAGCTTAGTGCTCACAGCCACAGATACGCAGTATTTT. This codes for CASSLVLTATDTQYF.